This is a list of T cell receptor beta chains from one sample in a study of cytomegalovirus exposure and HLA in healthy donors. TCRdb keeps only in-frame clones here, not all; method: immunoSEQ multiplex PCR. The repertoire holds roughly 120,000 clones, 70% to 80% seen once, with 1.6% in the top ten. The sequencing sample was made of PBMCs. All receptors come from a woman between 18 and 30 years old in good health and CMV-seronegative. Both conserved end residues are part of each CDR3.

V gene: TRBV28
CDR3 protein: CASSAVYEQYF

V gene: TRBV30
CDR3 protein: CAWEDSNSYEQYF

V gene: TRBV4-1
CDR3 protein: CASSQLQGYNYGYTF

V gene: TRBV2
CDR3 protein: CASRPAQGREGTGELFF

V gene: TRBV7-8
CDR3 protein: CASSLGQGNTIYF

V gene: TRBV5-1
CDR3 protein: CASRVEHGQSQYF

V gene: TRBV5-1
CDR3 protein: CASSLAGAGEKLFF

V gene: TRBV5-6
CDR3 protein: CASRFGGRKETQYF

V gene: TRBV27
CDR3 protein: CASSLSTGVPYEQYF

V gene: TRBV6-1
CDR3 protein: CASSQTSGGPYEQYF

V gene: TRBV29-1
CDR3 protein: CSVELGQGEFRTEAFF

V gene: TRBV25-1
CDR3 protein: CASSPSTGANTGELFF

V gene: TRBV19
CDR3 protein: CASNARQGAKGKLFF

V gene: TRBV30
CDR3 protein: CAWILRGGLWTGELFF

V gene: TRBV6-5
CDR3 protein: CASSYSRGGSYEQYF

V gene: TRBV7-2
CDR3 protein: CASSSPYRGYTQYF

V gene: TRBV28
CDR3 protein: CASSFLNTKGEQYF

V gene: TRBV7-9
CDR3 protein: CASSTVGGGTEAFF

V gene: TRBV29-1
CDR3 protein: CSVKFGGTDTQYF

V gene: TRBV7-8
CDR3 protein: CASSIEVTGTQPQHF

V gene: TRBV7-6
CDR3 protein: CASSSPYGGRNEQYF

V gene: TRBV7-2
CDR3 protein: CASSDSWSYEQYF

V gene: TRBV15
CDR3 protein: CATSRGFQKDWEQGNNEQFF

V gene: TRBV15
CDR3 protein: CATSRGPGGGSGANVLTF

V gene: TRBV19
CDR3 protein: CASSIFRGEEQYF

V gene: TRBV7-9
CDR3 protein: CASRKTGDTNEKLFF

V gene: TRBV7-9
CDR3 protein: CASSLEGTDNEQYF

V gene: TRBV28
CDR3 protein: CASRSNGYEQYF

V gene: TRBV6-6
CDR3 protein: CASNPWTGSYEQYF

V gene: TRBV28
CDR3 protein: CASKNGGVQETQYF

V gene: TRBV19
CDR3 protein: CASSNLGTPYEQYF

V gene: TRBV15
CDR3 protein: CATSRDIRHSSYEQYF

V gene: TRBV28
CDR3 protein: CASTKSGGNEQFF

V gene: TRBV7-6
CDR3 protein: CASSPGGGATDTQYF

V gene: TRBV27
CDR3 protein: CASSPGWGLSSYNEQFF

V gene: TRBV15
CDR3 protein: CATSRGATNYGYTF

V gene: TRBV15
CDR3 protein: CATSTGTGSNTEAFF

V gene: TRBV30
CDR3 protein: CAWSARAANTEAFF

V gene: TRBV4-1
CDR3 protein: CASSQEEADSNQPQHF

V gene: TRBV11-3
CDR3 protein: CASSLDRGTGNGYTF

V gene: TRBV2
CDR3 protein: CASSPTGTGEAFF

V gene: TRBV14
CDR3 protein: CASSHGTGSNQPQHF

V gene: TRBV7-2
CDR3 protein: CASSSTGGYSGNTIYF

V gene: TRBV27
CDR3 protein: CASRYPGSYNEQFF

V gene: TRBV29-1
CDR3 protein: CSVQRQQNTEAFF

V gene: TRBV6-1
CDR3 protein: CASTRTEEYGYTF

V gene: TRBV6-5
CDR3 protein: CASSYSSRQPQHF

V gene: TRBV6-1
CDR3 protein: CASIRQGGTSPLHF

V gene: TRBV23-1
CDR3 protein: CASSLTGESGNTIYF

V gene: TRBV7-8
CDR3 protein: CATLAGTGFSEQYF

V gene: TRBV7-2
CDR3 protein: CASSFRQVQETQYF

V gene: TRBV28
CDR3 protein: CASSLRQTTYGYTF

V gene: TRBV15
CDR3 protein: CATSRANTGEVFF

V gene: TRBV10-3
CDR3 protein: CAASGDSYEQYF

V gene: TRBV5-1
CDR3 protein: CASSSGLRTDTQYF

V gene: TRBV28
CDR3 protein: CASSSPDYSGNTIYF

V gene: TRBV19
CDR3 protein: CASNPGTDTEAFF